Given below is one T cell receptor (beta chain) in context. Its specificity is unknown. The sample comes from a study of T-cell reconstitution after alpha-beta-depleted transplantation in children. Unique molecular identifiers were incorporated during preparation of the TCRbeta library. TCRdb recomputed calls from the PCR reads with MiXCR, one row per CDR3 protein. This table holds 250,000 to 300,000 distinct CDR3 sequences, just over 7.5% found once. Study conclusions and caveats: Surviving thymic progenitors and recipient T cells were the source of high TCRbeta diversity at day 60 in some patients. At one year after transplant, newly produced T cells mostly accounted for T-cell counts and diversity. The study reportedly traced alpha-beta T cells about two months after transplant to several hundred expanded graft clones.

This sequence was found in a female patient between 2 and 15 years old who had a stem cell transplant for Fanconi anemia, so the T cells may come from the graft donor. Sample: peripheral blood, taken 360 days after TCRalphabeta/CD19-depleted stem cell transplant.

The CDR3 is CATSRDPGAPQHF. The CDR3 region has the DNA TGTGCCACCAGCAGAGATCCGGGGGCCCCGCAGCATTTT. This chain joins TRBV15 and TRBJ1-5; D perhaps matches TRBD1 (6 bases). The CDR3 consists of 13 residues. Germline-derived CDR1 and CDR2 are LNHNV and YYDKDF (reference sequence). The germline V and J ends were trimmed by 0 bases and 13 bases, with 13 bases remaining between them.